The clone carrying this T cell receptor (beta chain) was seen ten or more times. The antigen remains undetermined. The DNA ends 3 residues before the CDR3 does, and the rest of the CDR3 is filled in from the germline J gene. The CDR3 sequence is 12 residues long. Per germline, CDR1 MNHNS and CDR2 SASEGT. The V gene lost 4 bases and the J gene lost 3 bases, with 6 bases spanning the gap. The source of the sample is a study of T cell clonality in common variable immunodeficiency. Some clones are missing from TCRdb's copy, which holds only in-frame ones; the method was immunoSEQ multiplex PCR. The sample presents about 66,000 clones, none singletons. General study points: TCRbeta clonality was increased in CVID versus healthy controls. Compared with controls, CVID subjects had fewer shared TCRbeta clones. Common variable immunodeficiency TCR beta sequences reportedly had fewer deletions and N-nucleotide insertions.

V is TRBV6-1 and J is TRBJ1-2, with D possibly TRBD1 on 5 matching bases. The sequenced sample consisted of peripheral blood mononuclear cells. The sequence came from a person between 18 and 75 years old in good health. The CDR3 spells CASSGDYYGYTF. Partial CDR3 DNA: TGTGCCAGCAGTGGGGACTACTATGGC.